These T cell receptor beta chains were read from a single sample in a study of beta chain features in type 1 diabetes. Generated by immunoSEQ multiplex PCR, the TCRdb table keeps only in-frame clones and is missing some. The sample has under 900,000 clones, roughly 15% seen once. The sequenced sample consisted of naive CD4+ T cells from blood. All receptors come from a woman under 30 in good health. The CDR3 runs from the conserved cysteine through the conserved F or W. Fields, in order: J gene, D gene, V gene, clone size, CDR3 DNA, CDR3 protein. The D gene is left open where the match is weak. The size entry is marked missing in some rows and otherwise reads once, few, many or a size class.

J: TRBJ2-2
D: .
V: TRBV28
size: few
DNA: TGTGCCAGCAGTTTATTGGCCCTTAAGAACACCGGGGAGCTGTTTTTT
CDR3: CASSLLALKNTGELFF

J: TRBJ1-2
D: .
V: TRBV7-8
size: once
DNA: TGTGCCAGCAGCTCCTCCCCGACGGACGGAGGTGGCTACACCTTC
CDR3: CASSSSPTDGGGYTF

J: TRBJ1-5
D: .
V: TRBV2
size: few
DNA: TGTGCCAGCGCTGGGCAGACCCGAACCTATCAGCCCCAGCATTTT
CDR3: CASAGQTRTYQPQHF

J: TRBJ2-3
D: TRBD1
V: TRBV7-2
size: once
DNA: TGTGCCAGCAGCGGACAGGGGGCTCGGCATACGCAGTATTTT
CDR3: CASSGQGARHTQYF

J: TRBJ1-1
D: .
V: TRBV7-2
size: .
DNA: TGTGCCAGCAGCTTATCCACCGGAGTGAACACTGAAGCTTTCTTT
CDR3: CASSLSTGVNTEAFF

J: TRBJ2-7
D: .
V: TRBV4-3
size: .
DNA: TGCGCCAGCAGCCAAGATCCGGGTCCCTACGAGCAGTACTTC
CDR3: CASSQDPGPYEQYF

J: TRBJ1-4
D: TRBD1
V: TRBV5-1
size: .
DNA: TGCGCCAGCAACGACAAACCGGGACAGGGGTCGGAAAAACTGTTTTTT
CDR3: CASNDKPGQGSEKLFF

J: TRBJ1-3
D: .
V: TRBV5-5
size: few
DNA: TGTGCCAGCAGCTTGGCAGGGTCTGGAAACACCATATATTTT
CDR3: CASSLAGSGNTIYF

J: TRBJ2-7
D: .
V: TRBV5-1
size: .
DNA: TGCGCCAGCAGCGTTCTATCCTACGGGTCCTACGAGCAGTACTTC
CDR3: CASSVLSYGSYEQYF

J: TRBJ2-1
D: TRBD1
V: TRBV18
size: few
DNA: TGTGCCAGCTCACCATTCGACAGGGACAATGAGCAGTTCTTC
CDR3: CASSPFDRDNEQFF

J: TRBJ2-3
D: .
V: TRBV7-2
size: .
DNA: TGTGCCAGCAGATTAAGGGGATTGAGCACAGATACGCAGTATTTT
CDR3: CASRLRGLSTDTQYF

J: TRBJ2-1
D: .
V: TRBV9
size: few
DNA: TGTGCCAGCAGCGTAGCGAGCCTTTCCTACAATGAGCAGTTCTTC
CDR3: CASSVASLSYNEQFF

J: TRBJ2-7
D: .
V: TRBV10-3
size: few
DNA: TGTGCCATCGGCCAGGTCTACGAGCAGTACTTC
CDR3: CAIGQVYEQYF

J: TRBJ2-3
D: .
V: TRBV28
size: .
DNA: TGTGCCAGCAGTTTTTTGACGATCAAATCCCCCCGCACAGATACGCAGTATTTT
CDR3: CASSFLTIKSPRTDTQYF

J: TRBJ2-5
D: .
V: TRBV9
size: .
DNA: TGTGCCAGCAGCGTCGGGATCTATCGGGAGACCCAGTACTTC
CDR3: CASSVGIYRETQYF

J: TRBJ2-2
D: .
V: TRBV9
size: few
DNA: TGTGCCAGCAGCGTAGCGGAGCTCTACACCGGGGAGCTGTTTTTT
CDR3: CASSVAELYTGELFF

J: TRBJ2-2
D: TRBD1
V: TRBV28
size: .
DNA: TGTGCCAGCAGTTTGCTCCACGGGACAGGGAACACCGGGGAGCTGTTTTTT
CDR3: CASSLLHGTGNTGELFF

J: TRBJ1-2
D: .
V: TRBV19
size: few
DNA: TGTGCCAGTAGTATCGGGGTTAACTATGGCTACACCTTC
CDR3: CASSIGVNYGYTF

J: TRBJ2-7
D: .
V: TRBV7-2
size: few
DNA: TGTGCCAGCAGCTTCCGCGCGGACTACGAGCAGTACTTC
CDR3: CASSFRADYEQYF

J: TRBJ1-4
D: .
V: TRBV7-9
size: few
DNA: TGTGCCAGCAGCTTAACCGGACAGTCTAATGAAAAACTGTTTTTT
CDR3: CASSLTGQSNEKLFF

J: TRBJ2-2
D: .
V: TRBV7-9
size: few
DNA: TGTGCCAGCAGCACAGTCGTTATATCGGGTATCGGGGAGCTGTTTTTT
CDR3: CASSTVVISGIGELFF

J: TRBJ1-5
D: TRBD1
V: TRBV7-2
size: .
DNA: TGTGCCAGCAGCCCCCAAGGGGGCCCGGGTCAGCCCCAGCATTTT
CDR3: CASSPQGGPGQPQHF